This TCR beta chain was sequenced in a study of beta chain features in type 1 diabetes. The CDR3 has 14 amino acids. The V end lost 5 bases, the J end lost 2 bases, and 12 bases lay between the germline ends. In germline, CDR1 is KGHSH, CDR2 LQKENI. This clone has more than one count but fewer than ten. The authors reverse transcribed all of the isolated RNA, so sequencing captured expressed TCRB transcripts. Here immunoSEQ multiplex PCR was the method, and the copy in TCRdb shows in-frame clones only, minus some. The data hold around 450,000 clones, with over 9.5% observed a single time. J is TRBJ2-5 and V is TRBV18; no clear D. The sequenced material came from naive CD4+ T cells from blood. This receptor was identified in a woman younger than 30 in good health. CDR3 region: CASSSARVQETQYF. CDR3 DNA: TGTGCCAGCTCATCGGCCCGCGTACAAGAGACCCAGTACTTC.